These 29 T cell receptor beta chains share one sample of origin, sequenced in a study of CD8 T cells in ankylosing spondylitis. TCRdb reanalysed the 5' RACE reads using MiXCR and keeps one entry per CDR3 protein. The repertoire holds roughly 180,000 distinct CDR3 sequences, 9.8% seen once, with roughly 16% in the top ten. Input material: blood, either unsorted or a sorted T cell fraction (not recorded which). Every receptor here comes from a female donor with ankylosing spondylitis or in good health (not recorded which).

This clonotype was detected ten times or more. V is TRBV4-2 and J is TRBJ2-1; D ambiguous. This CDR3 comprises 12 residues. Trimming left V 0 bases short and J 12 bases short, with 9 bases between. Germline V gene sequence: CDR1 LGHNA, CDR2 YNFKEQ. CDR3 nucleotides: TGTGCCAGCAGCCAAGATAGGGCAGGGCAGTTCTTC. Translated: CASSQDRAGQFF.

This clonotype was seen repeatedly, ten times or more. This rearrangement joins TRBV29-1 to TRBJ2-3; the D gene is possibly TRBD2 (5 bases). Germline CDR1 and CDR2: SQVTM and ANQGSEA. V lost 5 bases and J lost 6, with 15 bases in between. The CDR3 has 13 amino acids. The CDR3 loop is CSVRLASSDTQYF. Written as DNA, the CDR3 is TGCAGCGTTCGGCTAGCCAGTTCGGATACGCAGTATTTT.

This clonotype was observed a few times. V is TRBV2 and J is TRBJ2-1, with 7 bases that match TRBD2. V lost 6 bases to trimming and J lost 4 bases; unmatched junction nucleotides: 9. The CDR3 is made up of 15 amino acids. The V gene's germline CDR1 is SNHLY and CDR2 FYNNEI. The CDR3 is CASRYTSVGYNEQFF. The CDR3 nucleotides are TGTGCCAGCAGATACACTAGCGTAGGTTACAATGAGCAGTTCTTC.

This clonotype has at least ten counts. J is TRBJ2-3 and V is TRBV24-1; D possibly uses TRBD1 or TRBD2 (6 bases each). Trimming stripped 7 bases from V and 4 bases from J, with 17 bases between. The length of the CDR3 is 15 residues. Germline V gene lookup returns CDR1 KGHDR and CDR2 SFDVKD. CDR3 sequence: CATREGNRESDTQYF. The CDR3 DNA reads TGTGCCACCAGGGAGGGAAACAGGGAGTCAGATACGCAGTATTTT.

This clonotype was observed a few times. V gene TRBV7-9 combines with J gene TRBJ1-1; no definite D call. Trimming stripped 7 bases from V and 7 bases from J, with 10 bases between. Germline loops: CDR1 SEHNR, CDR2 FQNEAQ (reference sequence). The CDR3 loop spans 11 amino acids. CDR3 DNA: TGTGCCAGCACCGCGGACCGTGAAGCTTTCTTT. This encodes CASTADREAFF.

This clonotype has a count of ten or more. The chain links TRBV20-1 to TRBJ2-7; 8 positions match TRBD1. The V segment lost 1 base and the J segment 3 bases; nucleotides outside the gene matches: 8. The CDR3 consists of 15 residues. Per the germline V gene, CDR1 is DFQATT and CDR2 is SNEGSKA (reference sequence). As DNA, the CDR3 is TGCAGTGCTAGAGGCTCGACAGGGGTGTTCTACGAGCAGTACTTC. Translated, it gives CSARGSTGVFYEQYF.

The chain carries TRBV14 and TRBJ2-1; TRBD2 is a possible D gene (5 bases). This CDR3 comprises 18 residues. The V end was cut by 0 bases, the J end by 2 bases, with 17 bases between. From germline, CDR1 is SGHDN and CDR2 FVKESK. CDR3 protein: CASSQDGRVALPYNEQFF. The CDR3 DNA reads TGTGCCAGCAGCCAAGATGGGCGGGTGGCGCTACCCTACAATGAGCAGTTCTTC. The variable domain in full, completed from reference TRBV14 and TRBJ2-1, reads EAGVTQFPSHSVIEKGQTVTLRCDPISGHDNLYWYRRVMGKEIKFLLHFVKESKQDESGMPNNRFLAERTGGTYSTLKVQPAELEDSGVYFCASSQDGRVALPYNEQFFGPGTRLTVL.

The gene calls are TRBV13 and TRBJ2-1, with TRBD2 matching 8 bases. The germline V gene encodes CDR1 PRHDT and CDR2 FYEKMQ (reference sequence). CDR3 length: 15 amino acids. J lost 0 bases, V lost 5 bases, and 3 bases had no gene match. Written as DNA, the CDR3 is TGTGCCAGCAGCGTAACTAGCGGCTCCTACAATGAGCAGTTCTTC. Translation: CASSVTSGSYNEQFF.

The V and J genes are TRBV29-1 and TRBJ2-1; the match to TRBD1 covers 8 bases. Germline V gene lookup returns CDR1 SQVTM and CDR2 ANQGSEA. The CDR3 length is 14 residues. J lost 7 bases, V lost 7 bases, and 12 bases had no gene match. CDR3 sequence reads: CSAETGEDGNEQFF. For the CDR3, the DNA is TGCAGCGCCGAGACAGGGGAGGATGGAAATGAGCAGTTCTTC.

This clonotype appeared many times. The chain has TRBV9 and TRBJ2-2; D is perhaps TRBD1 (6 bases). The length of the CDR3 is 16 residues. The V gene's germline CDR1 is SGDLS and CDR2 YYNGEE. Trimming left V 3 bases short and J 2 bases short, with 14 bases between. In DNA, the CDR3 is TGTGCCAGCAGCGAAAAAACAGGGAAAAACACCGGGGAGCTGTTTTTT. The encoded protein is CASSEKTGKNTGELFF.

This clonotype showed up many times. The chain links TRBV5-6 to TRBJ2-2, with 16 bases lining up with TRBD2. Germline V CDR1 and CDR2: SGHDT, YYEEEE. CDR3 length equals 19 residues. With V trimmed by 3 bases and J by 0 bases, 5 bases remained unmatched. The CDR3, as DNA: TGTGCCAGCAGCTCGGGACTAGCGGGAGGGGCTACGAACACCGGGGAGCTGTTTTTT. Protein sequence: CASSSGLAGGATNTGELFF.

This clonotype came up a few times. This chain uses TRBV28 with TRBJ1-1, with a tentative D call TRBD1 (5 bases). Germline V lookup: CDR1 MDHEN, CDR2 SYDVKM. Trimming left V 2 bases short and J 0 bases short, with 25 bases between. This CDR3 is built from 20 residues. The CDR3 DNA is TGTGCCAGCAGTTTACCACGTGGGGCCGGGACCGGGCGGTTGAACACTGAAGCTTTCTTT. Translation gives CASSLPRGAGTGRLNTEAFF.

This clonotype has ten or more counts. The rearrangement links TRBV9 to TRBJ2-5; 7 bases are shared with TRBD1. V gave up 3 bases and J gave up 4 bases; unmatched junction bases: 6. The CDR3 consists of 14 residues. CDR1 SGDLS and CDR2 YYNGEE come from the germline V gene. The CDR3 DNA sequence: TGTGCCAGCAGCGGAGGGGGCTTAACAGAGACCCAGTACTTC. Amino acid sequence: CASSGGGLTETQYF.

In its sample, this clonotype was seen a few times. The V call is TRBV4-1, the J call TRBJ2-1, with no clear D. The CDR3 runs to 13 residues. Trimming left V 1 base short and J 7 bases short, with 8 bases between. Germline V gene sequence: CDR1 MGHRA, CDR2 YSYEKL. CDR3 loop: CASSQGLGNEQFF. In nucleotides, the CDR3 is TGCGCCAGCAGCCAAGGCCTGGGAAATGAGCAGTTCTTC.

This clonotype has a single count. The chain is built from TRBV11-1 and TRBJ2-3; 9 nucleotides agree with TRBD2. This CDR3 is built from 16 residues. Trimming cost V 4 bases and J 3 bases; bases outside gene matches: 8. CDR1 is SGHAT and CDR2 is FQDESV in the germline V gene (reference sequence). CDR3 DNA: TGTGCCAGCAGCTCTCCAGGCGGGAGGGCGACAGATACGCAGTATTTT. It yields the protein CASSSPGGRATDTQYF.

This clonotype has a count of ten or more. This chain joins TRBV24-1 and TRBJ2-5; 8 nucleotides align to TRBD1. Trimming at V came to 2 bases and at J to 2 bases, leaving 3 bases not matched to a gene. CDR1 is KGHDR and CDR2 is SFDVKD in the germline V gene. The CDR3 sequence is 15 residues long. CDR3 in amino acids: CATSDSWDRQETQYF. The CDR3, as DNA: TGTGCCACCAGTGATTCGTGGGACAGGCAAGAGACCCAGTACTTC.

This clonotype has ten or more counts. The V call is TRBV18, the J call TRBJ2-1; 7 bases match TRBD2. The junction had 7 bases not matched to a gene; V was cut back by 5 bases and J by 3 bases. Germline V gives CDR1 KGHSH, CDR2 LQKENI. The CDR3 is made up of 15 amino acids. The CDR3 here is CASSEYQRDYNEQFF. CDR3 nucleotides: TGTGCCAGCTCAGAATATCAGCGGGACTACAATGAGCAGTTCTTC.

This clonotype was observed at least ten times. CDR3 DNA: TGCAGCGTTGAACGGGAGGACATGAACACTGAAGCTTTCTTT. This encodes CSVEREDMNTEAFF. The chain carries TRBV29-1 and TRBJ1-1; tentatively, D is TRBD1 (5 bases). With 2 bases removed from V and 0 bases from J, the gap between germline ends came to 10 bases. This CDR3 comprises 14 residues. Germline-derived CDR1 and CDR2 are SQVTM and ANQGSEA.

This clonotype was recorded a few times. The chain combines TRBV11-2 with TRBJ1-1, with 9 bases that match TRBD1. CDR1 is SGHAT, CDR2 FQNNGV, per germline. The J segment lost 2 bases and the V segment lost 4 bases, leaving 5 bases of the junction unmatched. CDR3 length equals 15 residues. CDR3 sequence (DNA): TGTGCCAGCAGCTCCTGGGACAGGGAAAACACTGAAGCTTTCTTT. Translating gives CASSSWDRENTEAFF.

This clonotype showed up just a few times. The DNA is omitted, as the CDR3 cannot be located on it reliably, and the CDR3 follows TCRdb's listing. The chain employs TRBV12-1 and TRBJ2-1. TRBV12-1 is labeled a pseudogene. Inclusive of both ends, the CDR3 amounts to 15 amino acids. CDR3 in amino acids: CASSFAGGTYNEQFF.

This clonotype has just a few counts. CDR3 sequence reads: CASGDTEAFF. CDR3 sequence (DNA): TGTGCATCAGGGGACACTGAAGCTTTCTTT. V and J are TRBV10-3 and TRBJ1-1; possible D gene TRBD1, 6 bases. The CDR3 contains 10 residues. Germline-derived CDR1 and CDR2 are ENHRY and SYGVKD.

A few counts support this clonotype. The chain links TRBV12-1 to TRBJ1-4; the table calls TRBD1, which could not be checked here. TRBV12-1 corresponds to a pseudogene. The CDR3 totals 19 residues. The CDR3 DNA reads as TGTGCCAGCAGCTTTAGCCTCTCAAGGGGCGGGGCGCCTAATGAAAAACTGTTTTTT. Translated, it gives CASSFSLSRGGAPNEKLFF.

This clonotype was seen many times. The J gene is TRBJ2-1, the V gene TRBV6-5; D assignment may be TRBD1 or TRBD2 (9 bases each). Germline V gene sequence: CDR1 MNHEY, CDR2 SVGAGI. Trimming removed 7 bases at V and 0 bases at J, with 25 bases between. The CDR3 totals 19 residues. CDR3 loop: CASNWTGALAGSSYNEQFF. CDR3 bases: TGTGCCAGCAATTGGACAGGGGCGCTAGCGGGGAGCTCCTACAATGAGCAGTTCTTC.

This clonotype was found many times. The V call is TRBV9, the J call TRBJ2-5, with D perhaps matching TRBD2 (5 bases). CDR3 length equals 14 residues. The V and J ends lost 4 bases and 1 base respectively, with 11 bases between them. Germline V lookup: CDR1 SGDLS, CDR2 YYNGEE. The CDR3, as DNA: TGTGCCAGCAGCCCTTCCGGGGTCCAAGAGACCCAGTACTTC. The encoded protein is CASSPSGVQETQYF.

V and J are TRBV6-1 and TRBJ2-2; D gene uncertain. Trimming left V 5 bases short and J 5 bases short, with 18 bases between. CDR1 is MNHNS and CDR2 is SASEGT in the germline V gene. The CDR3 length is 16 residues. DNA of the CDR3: TGTGCCAGCAGTCCCCACCAGCGAACGATGACCGGGGAGCTGTTTTTT. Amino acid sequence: CASSPHQRTMTGELFF.

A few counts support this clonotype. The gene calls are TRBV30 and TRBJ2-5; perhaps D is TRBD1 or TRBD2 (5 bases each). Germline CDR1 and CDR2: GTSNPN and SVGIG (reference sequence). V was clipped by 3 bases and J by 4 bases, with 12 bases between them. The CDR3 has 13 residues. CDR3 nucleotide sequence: TGTGCCTGGAGAGAGGGGAATCGAGAGACCCAGTACTTC. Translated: CAWREGNRETQYF.

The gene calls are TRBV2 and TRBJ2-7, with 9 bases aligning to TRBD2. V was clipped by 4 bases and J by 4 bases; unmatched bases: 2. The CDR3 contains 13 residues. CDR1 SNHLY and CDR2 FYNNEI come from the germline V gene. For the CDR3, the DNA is TGTGCCAGCAGTGTAGCGGGAGAATACGAGCAGTACTTC. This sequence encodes CASSVAGEYEQYF. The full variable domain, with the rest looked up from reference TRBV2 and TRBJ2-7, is EPEVTQTPSHQVTQMGQEVILRCVPISNHLYFYWYRQILGQKVEFLVSFYNNEISEKSEIFDDQFSVERPDGSNFTLKIRSTKLEDSAMYFCASSVAGEYEQYFGPGTRLTVT.

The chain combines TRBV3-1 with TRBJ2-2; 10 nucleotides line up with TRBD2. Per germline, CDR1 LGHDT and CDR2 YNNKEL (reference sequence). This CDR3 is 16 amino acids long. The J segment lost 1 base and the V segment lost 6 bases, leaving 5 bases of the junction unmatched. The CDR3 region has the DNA TGTGCCAGCAGACCCCGGACTAGCGGGAACACCGGGGAGCTGTTTTTT. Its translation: CASRPRTSGNTGELFF.

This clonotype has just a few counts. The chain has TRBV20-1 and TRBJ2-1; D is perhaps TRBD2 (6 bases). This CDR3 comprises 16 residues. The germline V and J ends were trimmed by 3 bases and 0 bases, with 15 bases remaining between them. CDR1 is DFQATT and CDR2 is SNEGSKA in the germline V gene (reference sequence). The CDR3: CSARQFSGNSYNEQFF. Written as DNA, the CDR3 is TGCAGTGCTAGGCAATTTAGCGGCAACTCCTACAATGAGCAGTTCTTC.